This record concerns one T cell receptor (beta chain) sequence. The antigen remains undetermined. A read error may account for a junction end that differs from germline. The data originate from a study of blood T cells in healthy people across ages. Findings and caveats of the study: With unsorted PBMCs, a conclusive comparison of naive versus antigen-experienced cells was not possible.

Combining a sample-barcoded 5' primer with a J-beta primer mix, a second PCR ran for about 7 to 11 cycles. Every molecule of cDNA carried a tag from a template-switch adaptor with 12 random nucleotides. MiXCR, run by TCRdb on the 5' RACE reads, gives a single entry per CDR3 protein. The sample consists of fewer than 2,000,000 distinct CDR3 sequences, roughly 43% of them appearing once. Germline V gene sequence: CDR1 SGHRS, CDR2 YFSETQ. The CDR3 totals 15 residues. A minimum of 7 million PBMCs was isolated per sample. The chain couples TRBV5-1 to TRBJ1-4; D is uncertain. What was sequenced was blood. The TCR sequence derives from a human donor in good health. The CDR3 loop is CASSAGSGSNEKLFF. CDR3 coding DNA: TGCGCCAGCAGCGCGGGGAGCGGGAGTAATGAGAAACTGTTTTTT.